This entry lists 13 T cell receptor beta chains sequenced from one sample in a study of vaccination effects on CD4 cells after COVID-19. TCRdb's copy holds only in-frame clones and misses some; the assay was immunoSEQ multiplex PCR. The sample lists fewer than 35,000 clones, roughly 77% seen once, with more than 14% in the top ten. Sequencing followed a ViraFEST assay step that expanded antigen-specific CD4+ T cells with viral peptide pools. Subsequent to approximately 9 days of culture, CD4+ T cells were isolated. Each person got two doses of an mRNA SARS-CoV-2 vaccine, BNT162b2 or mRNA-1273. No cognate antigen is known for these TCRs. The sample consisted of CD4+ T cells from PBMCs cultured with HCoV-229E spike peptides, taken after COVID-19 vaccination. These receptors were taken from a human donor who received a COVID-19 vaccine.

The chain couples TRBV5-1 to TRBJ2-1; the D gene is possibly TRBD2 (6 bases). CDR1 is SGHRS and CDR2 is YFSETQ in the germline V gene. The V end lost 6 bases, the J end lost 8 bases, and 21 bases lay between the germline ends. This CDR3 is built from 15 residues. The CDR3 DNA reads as TGCGCCAGCATGCTTACGGCGACTAGGGGCTATGAGCAGTTCTTC. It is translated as CASMLTATRGYEQFF.

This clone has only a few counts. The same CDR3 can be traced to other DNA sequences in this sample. The CDR3 reads CASSIEGSNYGYTF. The CDR3 DNA is TGTGCCAGTAGTATCGAAGGTTCAAACTATGGCTACACCTTC. The rearrangement links TRBV19 to TRBJ1-2; no definite D call. CDR1 and CDR2 from the germline V gene are LNHDA and SQIVND (reference sequence). Trimming stripped 3 bases from V and 2 bases from J, with 10 bases between. This CDR3 is built from 14 residues. The whole variable domain, remainder taken from reference TRBV19 and TRBJ1-2, is DGGITQSPKYLFRKEGQNVTLSCEQNLNHDAMYWYRQDPGQGLRLIYYSQIVNDFQKGDIAEGYSVSREKKESFPLTVTSAQKNPTAFYLCASSIEGSNYGYTFGSGTRLTVV.

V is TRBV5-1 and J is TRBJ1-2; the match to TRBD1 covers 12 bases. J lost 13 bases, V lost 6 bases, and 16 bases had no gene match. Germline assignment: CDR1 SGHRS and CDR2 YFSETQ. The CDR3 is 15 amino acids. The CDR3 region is CASNLIPRDRGPSTF. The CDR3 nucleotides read TGCGCCAGCAACCTCATCCCCCGGGACAGGGGGCCCTCCACCTTC.

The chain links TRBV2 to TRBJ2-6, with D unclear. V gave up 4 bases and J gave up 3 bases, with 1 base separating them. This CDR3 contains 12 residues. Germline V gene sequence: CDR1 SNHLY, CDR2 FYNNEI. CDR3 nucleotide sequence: TGTGCCAGCAGTGTTGGGGCCAACGTCCTGACTTTC. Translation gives CASSVGANVLTF.

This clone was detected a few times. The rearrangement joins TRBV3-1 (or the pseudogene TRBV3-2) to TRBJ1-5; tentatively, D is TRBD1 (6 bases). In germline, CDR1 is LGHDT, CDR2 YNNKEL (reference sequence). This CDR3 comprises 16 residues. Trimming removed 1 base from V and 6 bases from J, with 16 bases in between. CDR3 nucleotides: TGTGCCAGCAGCCAAGGTGCAGGGGCGGTCGGTCAGCCCCAGCATTTT. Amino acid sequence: CASSQGAGAVGQPQHF.

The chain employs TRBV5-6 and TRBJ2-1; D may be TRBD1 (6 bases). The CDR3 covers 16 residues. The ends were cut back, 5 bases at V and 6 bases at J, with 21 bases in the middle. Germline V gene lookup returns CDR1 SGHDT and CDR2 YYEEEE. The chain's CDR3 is CASSSLTTGFGNEQFF. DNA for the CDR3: TGTGCCAGCAGTTCTCTAACTACAGGGTTTGGCAATGAGCAGTTCTTC.

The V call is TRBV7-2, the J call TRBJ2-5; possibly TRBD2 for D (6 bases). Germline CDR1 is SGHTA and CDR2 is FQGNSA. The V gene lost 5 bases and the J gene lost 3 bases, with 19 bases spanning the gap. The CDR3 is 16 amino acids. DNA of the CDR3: TGTGCCAGCAGCCCCATGATGCGGGCGGGAAAAGAGACCCAGTACTTC. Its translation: CASSPMMRAGKETQYF.

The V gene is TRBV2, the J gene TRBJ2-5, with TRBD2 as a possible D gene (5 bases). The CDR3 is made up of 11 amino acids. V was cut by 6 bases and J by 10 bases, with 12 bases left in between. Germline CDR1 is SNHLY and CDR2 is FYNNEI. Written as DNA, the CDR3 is TGTGCCAGCAGACTTACTCGGGACCAGTACTTC. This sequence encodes CASRLTRDQYF.

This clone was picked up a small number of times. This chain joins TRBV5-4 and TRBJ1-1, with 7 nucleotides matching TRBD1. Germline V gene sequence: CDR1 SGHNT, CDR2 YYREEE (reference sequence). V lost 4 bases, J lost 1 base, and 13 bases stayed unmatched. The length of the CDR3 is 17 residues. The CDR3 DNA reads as TGTGCCAGCAGCCCGTCCCTCGACAGGGTGGGGAACACTGAAGCTTTCTTT. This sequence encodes CASSPSLDRVGNTEAFF.

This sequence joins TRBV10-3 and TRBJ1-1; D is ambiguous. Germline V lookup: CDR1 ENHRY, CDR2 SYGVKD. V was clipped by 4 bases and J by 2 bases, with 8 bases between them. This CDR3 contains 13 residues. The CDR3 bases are TGTGCCATCAGTGTAACGGGAAACACTGAAGCTTTCTTT. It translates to CAISVTGNTEAFF.

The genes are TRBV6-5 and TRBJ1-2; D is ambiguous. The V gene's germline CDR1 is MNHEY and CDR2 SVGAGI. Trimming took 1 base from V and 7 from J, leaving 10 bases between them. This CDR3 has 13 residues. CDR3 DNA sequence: TGTGCCAGCAGTTACTTCGGCTTTATTGGCTACACCTTC. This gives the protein CASSYFGFIGYTF.

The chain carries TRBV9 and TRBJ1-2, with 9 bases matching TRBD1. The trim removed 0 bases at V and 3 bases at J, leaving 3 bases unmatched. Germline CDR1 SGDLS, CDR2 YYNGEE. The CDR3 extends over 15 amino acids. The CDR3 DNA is TGTGCCAGCAGCGTAGTACAGGGGGCATACTATGGCTACACCTTC. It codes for CASSVVQGAYYGYTF. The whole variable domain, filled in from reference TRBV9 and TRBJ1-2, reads DSGVTQTPKHLITATGQRVTLRCSPRSGDLSVYWYQQSLDQGLQFLIQYYNGEERAKGNILERFSAQQFPDLHSELNLSSLELGDSALYFCASSVVQGAYYGYTFGSGTRLTVV.

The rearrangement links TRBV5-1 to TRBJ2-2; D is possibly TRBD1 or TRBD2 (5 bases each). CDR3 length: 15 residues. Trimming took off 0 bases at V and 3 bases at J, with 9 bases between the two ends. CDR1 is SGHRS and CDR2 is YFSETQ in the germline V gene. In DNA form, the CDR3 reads TGCGCCAGCAGCTTGGGAGGGGTTGACACCGGGGAGCTGTTTTTT. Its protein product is CASSLGGVDTGELFF.